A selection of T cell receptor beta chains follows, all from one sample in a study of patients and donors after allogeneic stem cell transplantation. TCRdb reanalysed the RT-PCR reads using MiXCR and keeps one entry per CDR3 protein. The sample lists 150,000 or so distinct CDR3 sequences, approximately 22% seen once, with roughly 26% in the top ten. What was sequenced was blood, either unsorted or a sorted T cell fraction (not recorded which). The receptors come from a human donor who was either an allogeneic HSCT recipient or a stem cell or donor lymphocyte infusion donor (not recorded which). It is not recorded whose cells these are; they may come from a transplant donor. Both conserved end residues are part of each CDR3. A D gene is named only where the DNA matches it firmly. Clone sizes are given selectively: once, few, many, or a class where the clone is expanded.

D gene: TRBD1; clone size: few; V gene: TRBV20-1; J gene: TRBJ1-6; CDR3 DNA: TGCAGTGCAACGGGACAGGGGGGTAATTCACCCCTCCACTTT; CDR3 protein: CSATGQGGNSPLHF
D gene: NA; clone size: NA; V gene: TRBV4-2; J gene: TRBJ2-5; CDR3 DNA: TGTGCCAGCAGTCGGACAGCCCAAGAGACCCAGTACTTC; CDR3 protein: CASSRTAQETQYF
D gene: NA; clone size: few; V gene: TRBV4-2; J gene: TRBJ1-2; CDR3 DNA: TGTGCCAGCAGCCAAGAACCGGGCCTTAAACACTATGGCTACACCTTC; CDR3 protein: CASSQEPGLKHYGYTF
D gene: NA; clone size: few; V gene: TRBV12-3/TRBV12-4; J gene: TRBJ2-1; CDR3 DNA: TGTGCCAGCAGTTTCTGGCGGGCCGGATACAATGAGCAGTTCTTC; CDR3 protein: CASSFWRAGYNEQFF
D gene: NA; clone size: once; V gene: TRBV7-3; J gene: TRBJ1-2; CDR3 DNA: TGTGCCAGCAGCTTAGAGGGAAGGGAAGGCTACACCTTC; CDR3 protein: CASSLEGREGYTF
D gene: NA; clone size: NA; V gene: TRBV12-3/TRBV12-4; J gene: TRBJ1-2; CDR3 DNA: TGTGCCAGCAGAAATCAGGGAAGGGATGGCTACACCTTC; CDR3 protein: CASRNQGRDGYTF
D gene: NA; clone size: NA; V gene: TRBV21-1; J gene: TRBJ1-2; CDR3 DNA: TGTGCCAGCAGCAAAGTGAACAGGGTCCTAGGAGGCTATGGCTACACCTTC; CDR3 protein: CASSKVNRVLGGYGYTF
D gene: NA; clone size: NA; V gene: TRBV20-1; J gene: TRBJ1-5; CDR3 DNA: TGCAGTGCTAGAGTTGGGAACAATCAGCCCCAGCATTTT; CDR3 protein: CSARVGNNQPQHF
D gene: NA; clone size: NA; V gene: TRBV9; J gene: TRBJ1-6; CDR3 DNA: TGTGCCAGCAGCGTAGCAGATAATTCACCCCTCCACTTT; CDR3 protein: CASSVADNSPLHF
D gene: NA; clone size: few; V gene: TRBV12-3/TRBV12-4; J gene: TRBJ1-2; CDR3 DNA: TGTGCCAGCAGTTTAGTGACGGGGTTCGGCTACACCTTC; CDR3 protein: CASSLVTGFGYTF
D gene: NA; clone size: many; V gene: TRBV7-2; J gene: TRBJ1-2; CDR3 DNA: TGTGCCAGCAGCTCCGGGGGTGGCTACACCTTC; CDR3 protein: CASSSGGGYTF
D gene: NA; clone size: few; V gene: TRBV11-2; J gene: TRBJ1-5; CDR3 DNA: TGTGCCAGCAGCTTAAGGGCAGGTAATAGCAATCAGCCCCAGCATTTT; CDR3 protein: CASSLRAGNSNQPQHF